This T cell receptor (beta chain) appears in the sequencing data of a study of blood T cell repertoires in COVID-19. Study information: Nucleic acid was either cDNA or gDNA, and it came from T cells, B-cell-depleted T cells, or PBMCs.

Per the authors' pipeline: Reference gene primer amplification gave estimated nucleated cell counts. Sequencing was performed with immunoSEQ multiplex PCR; in TCRdb, only in-frame clones are kept and a portion is missing. V and J calls and clone size follow that table, whereas D and trimming were derived from the DNA. The top ten clones hold around 3.3% of a sample with more than 60,000 clones, 84% of them seen once. The CDR3 extends over 15 amino acids. Germline V gives CDR1 LNHDA, CDR2 SQIVND (reference sequence). V was shortened by 5 bases and J by 3 bases, with 14 bases between the two germline ends.

The chain combines TRBV19 with TRBJ1-5, with D unclear. Specimen: peripheral blood. The sequence derives from a man aged 50 or older with acute or convalescent COVID-19. The CDR3 here is CASSWTRGVNQPQHF. The CDR3 nucleotides read TGTGCCAGTAGTTGGACCCGGGGAGTCAATCAGCCCCAGCATTTT.